The sequence of this T cell receptor beta chain was determined in a study of cytomegalovirus exposure and HLA in healthy donors. Study-wide results and limits: Some TCR beta chains (164 of them) were listed as cytomegalovirus-associated. Reports state that TCR beta sequences accurately predicted most subjects' HLA-A and HLA-B alleles. The CMV antigen specificity of a few CMV-associated chains was confirmed through in vitro analysis. TCR beta V- and J-gene trimming, according to a later analysis, was linked to a missense DCLRE1C variant.

The PCR ran on 60 Vbeta and 13 Jbeta primers. The table came from immunoSEQ multiplex PCR; TCRdb's copy has only in-frame clones and leaves some out. Its listing shows tens of thousands of clones. CDR1 and CDR2 from the germline V gene are LNHDA and SQIVND (reference sequence). The length of the CDR3 is 14 residues. With V trimmed by 4 bases and J by 5 bases, 4 bases remained unmatched. Concerning this clone itself: Its antigen remains unknown.

The sequencing input was PBMCs. This rearrangement joins TRBV19 to TRBJ1-4; 7 bases are a match to TRBD1. This clonotype was obtained from a man over 45 in good health and CMV-seropositive. The CDR3 region is CASSRQGSNEKLFF. CDR3 sequence (DNA): TGTGCCAGTAGTAGACAGGGCTCGAATGAAAAACTGTTTTTT.